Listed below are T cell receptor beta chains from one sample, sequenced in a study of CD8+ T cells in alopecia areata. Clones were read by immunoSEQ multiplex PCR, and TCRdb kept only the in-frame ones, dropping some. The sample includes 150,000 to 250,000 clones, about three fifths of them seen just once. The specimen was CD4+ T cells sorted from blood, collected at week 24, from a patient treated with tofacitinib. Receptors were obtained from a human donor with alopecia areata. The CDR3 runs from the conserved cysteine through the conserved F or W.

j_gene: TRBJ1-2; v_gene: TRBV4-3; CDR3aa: CASSQDRQGPYGYTF
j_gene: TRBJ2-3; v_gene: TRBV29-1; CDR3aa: CSVVLAGGDTQYF
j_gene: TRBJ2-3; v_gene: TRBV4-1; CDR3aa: CASSQDPPPDTQYF
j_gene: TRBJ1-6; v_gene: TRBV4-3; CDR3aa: CASSLIGDSPLHF
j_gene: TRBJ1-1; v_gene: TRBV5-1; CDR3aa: CASMGQLNTEAFF
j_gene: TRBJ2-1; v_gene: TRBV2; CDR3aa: CASSRGGMGQFF
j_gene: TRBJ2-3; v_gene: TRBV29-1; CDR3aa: CSVDEASGGTQYF
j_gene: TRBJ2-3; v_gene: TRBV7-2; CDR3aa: CASSPLGGISTDTQYF
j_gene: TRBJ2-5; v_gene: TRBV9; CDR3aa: CASSVGLAGRLRETQYF
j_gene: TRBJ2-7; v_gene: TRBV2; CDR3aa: CASSWDGLYEQYF
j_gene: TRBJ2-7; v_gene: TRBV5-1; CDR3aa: CASSFTGDENEQYF
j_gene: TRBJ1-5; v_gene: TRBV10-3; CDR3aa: CAISDRGANQPQHF
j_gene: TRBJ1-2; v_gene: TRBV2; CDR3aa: CASSIGTVGYTF
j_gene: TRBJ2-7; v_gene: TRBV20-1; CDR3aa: CSALLYEQYF
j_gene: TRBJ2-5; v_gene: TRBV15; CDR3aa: CATSRVGQRVQTQYF
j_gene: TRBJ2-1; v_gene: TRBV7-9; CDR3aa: CASSFTGESNEQFF
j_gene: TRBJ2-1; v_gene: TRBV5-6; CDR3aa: CASSFSGDEQFF
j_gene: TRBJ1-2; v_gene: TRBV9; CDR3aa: CASSVPGGTYGYTF
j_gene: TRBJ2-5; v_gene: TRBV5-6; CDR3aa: CASSLLTGGQETQYF
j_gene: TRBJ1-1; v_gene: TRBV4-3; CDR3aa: CASSQGQVDTEAFF
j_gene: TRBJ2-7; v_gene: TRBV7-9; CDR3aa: CASSLPGVSYEQYF
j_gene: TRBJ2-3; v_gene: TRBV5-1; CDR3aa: CASSWDLSTDTQYF
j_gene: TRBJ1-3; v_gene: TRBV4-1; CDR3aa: CASSQGDRVSGNTIYF
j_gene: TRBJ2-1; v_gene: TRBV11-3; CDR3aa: CASSSGAYNEQFF
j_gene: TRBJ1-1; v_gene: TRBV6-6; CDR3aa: CASSARSNTEAFF
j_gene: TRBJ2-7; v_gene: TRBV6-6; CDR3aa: CASSYLRSSYEQYF
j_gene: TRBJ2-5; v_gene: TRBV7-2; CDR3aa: CASSPRDSQETQYF
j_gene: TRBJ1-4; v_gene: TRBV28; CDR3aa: CASLQGSNEKLFF
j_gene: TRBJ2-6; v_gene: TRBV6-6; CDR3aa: CASSSDSGANVLTF
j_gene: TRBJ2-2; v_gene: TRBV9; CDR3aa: CASSVRRTGELFF
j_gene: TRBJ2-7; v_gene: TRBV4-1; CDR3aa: CASSQKGTSDEQYF
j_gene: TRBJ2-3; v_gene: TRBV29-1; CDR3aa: CSGGLAGPRGWTQYF
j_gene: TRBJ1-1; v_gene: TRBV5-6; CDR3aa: CASSLGGRPPEAFF
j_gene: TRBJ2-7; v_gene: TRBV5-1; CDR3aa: CASSTDDYEQYF
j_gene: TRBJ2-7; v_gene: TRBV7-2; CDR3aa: CASSSSGSSYEQYF
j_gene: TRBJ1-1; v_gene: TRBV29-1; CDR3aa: CSARDSWEVTEAFF
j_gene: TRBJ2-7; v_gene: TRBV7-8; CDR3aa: CASSLRQYEQYF
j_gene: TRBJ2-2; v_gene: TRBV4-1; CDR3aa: CASSQARQVADTGELFF
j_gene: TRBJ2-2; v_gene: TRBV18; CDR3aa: CASSSSQGENTGELFF
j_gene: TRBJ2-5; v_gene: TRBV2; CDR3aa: CASSESGLAGEQETQYF